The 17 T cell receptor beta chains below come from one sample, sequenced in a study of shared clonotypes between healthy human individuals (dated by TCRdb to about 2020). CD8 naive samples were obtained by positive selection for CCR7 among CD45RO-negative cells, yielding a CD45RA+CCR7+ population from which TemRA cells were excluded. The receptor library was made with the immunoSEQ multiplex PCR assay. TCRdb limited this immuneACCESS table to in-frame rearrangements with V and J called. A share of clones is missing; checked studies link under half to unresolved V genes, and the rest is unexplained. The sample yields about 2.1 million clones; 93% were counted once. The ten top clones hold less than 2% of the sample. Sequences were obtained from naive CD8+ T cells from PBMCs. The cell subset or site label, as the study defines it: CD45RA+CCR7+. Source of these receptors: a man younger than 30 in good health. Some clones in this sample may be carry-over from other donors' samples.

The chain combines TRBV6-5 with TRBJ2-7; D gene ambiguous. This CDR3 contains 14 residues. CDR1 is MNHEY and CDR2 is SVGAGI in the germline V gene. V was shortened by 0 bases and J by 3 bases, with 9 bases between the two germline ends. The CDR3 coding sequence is TGTGCCAGCAGTTACTCAAGCCGGTACTACGAGCAGTACTTC. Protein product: CASSYSSRYYEQYF.

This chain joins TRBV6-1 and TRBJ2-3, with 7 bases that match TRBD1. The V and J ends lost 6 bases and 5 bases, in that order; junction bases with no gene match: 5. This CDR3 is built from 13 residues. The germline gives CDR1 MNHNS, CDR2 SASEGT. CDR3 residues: CASRGTGVDTQYF. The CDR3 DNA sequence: TGTGCCAGCAGGGGAACAGGGGTAGATACGCAGTATTTT.

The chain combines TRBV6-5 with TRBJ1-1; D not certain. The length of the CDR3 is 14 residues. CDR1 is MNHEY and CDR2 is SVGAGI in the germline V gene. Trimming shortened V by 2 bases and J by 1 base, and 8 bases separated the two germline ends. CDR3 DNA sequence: TGTGCCAGCAGTTACGGATCAGGGAACACTGAAGCTTTCTTT. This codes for CASSYGSGNTEAFF.

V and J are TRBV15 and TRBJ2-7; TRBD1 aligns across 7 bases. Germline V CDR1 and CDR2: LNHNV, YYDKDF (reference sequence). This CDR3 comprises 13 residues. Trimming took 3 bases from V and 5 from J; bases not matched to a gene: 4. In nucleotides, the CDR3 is TGTGCCACCAGCAGCGACAGGGCCGACGAGCAGTACTTC. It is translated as CATSSDRADEQYF.

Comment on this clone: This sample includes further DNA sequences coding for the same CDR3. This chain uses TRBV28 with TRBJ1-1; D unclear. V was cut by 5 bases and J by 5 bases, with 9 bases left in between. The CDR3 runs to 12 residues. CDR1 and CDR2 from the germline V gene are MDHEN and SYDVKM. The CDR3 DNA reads TGTGCCAGCAGTCCAAAATGGACTGAAGCTTTCTTT. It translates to CASSPKWTEAFF.

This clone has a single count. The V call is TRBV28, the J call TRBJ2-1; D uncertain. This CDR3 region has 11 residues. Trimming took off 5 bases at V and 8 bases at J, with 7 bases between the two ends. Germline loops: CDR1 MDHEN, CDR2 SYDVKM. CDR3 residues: CASSDFDEQFF. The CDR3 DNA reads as TGTGCCAGCAGTGACTTTGATGAGCAGTTCTTC. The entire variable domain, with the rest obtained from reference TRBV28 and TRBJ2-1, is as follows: DVKVTQSSRYLVKRTGEKVFLECVQDMDHENMFWYRQDPGLGLRLIYFSYDVKMKEKGDIPEGYSVSREKKERFSLILESASTNQTSMYLCASSDFDEQFFGPGTRLTVL.

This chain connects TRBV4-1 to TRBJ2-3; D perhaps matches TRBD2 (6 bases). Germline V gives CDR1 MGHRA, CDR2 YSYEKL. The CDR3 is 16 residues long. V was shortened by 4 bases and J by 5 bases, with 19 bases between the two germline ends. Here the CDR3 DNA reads TGCGCCAGCAGCCCCCGAAGGGAGACTAGGGGAGATACGCAGTATTTT. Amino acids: CASSPRRETRGDTQYF.

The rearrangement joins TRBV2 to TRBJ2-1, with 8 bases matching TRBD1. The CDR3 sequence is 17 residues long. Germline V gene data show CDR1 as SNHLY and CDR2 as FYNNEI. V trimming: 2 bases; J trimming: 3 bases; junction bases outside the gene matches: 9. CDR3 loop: CASSELPPGGVYNEQFF. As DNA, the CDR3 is TGTGCCAGCAGTGAACTCCCGCCAGGGGGCGTCTACAATGAGCAGTTCTTC.

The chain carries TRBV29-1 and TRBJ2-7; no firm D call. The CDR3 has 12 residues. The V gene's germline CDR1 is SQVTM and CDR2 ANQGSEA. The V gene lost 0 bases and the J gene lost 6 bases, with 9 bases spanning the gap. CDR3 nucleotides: TGCAGCGTTGAAGAGCCGGCTCGCGAGCAGTACTTC. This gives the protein CSVEEPAREQYF.

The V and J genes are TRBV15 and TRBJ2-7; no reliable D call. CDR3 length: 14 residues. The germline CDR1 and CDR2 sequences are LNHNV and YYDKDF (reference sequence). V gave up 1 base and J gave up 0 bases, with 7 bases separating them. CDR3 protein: CATSRVDNSYEQYF. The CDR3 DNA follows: TGTGCCACCAGCAGAGTAGATAACTCCTACGAGCAGTACTTC.

CDR3 loop: CASSSPREPRHTEAFF. The DNA of the CDR3 is TGTGCCAGCAGCTCTCCCCGGGAGCCCCGGCACACTGAAGCTTTCTTT. This sequence joins TRBV7-2 and TRBJ1-1; D remains unclear. The germline V and J ends were trimmed by 4 bases and 3 bases, with 18 bases remaining between them. This CDR3 has 16 amino acids. Germline V gene lookup returns CDR1 SGHTA and CDR2 FQGNSA.

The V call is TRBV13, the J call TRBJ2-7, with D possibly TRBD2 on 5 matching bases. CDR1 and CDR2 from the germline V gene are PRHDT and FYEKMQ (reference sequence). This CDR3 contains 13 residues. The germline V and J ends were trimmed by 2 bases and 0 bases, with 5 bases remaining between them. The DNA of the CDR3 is TGTGCCAGCAGCTTAACTAGCTCCTACGAGCAGTACTTC. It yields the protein CASSLTSSYEQYF.

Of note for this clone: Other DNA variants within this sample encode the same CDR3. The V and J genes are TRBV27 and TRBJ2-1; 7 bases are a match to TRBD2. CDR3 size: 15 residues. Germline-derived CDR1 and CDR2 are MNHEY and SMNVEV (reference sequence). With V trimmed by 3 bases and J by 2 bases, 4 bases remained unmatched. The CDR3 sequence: CASSLGGGAYNEQFF. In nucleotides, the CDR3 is TGTGCCAGCAGTTTGGGGGGAGGGGCCTACAATGAGCAGTTCTTC.

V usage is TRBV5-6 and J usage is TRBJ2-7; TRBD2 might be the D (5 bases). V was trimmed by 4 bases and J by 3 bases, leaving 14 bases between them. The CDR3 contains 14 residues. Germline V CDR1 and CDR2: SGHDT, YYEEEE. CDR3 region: CASSPGIPGYEQYF. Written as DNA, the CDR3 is TGTGCCAGCAGCCCCGGGATCCCCGGCTACGAGCAGTACTTC.

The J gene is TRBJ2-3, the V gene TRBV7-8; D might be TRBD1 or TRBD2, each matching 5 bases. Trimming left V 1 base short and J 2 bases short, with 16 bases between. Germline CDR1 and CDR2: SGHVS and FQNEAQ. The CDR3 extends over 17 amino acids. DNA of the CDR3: TGTGCCAGCAGCTTAGTTTCTGGGGGTGCGAACACAGATACGCAGTATTTT. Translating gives CASSLVSGGANTDTQYF.

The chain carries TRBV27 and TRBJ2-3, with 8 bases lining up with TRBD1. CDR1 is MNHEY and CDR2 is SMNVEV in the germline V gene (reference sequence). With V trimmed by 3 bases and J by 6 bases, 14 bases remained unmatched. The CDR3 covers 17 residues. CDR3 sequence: CASSFLLGAGGVDTQYF. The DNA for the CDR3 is TGTGCCAGCAGTTTCCTGCTCGGGGCAGGGGGCGTCGATACGCAGTATTTT.

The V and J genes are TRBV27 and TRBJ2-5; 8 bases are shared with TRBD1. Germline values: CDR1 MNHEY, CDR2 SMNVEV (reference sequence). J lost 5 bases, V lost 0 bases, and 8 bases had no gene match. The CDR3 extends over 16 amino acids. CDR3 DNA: TGTGCCAGCAGTTTATCGACAGGGGTAGGTTGGGAGACCCAGTACTTC. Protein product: CASSLSTGVGWETQYF.